The 19 T cell receptor beta chains listed next were all sequenced from one sample in a study of T cells after yellow fever vaccination. TCRdb used MiXCR to reprocess the 5' RACE reads, holding one entry per CDR3 protein. The sample includes around 340,000 distinct CDR3 sequences, around 12% of them seen just once. Specimen: CD4+ T cells sorted from PBMCs, collected 15 days after the yellow fever booster vaccination. The receptor set was obtained from a man between 18 and 35 years old who received the YFV17D yellow fever vaccine.

This CDR3 is CASSPPAGKKTFF. As DNA, the CDR3 is TGTGCCAGCTCACCACCGGCAGGGAAGAAGACTTTCTTT. This chain joins TRBV18 and TRBJ1-1, with a weak D call TRBD1 (5 bases). Germline V CDR1 and CDR2: KGHSH, LQKENI. V gave up 0 bases and J gave up 12 bases, with 14 bases separating them. There are 13 residues in the CDR3.

The V gene is TRBV10-3, the J gene TRBJ1-1, with 8 bases matching TRBD1. The CDR3 is made up of 13 amino acids. The germline gives CDR1 ENHRY, CDR2 SYGVKD. V dropped 6 bases and J dropped 7; count of bases not matched to a gene: 7. This CDR3 reads CAISTTGGDEAFF. The CDR3, as DNA: TGTGCCATCAGCACAACAGGGGGAGATGAAGCTTTCTTT.

This clonotype was seen at least ten times. The chain combines TRBV6-2 or TRBV6-3 with TRBJ1-2; no firm D call. The V and J ends lost 5 bases and 4 bases respectively, with 11 bases between them. Germline CDR1 reads MNHEY; CDR2 reads SVGEGT. The CDR3 consists of 13 residues. The CDR3 sequence: CASSGSGPYGYTF. CDR3 DNA sequence: TGTGCCAGCAGTGGGTCAGGACCCTATGGCTACACCTTC.

This clonotype was recorded a few times. The CDR3 DNA follows: TGTGCCAGCAGCTTCATACTAGCTGTCGGGAAAGAGCAGTTCTTC. Encoded protein: CASSFILAVGKEQFF. This sequence joins TRBV11-2 and TRBJ2-1; possible D gene TRBD2, 6 bases. Trimming cost V 3 bases and J 10 bases, with 19 bases left between them. The CDR3 contains 15 residues. Germline loops: CDR1 SGHAT, CDR2 FQNNGV.

In this sample, this clonotype turned up many times. The chain combines TRBV12-5 with TRBJ1-1; no firm D call. Trimming pared 5 bases from V and 3 bases from J, leaving 10 bases between. CDR1 LGHNT and CDR2 FRNRAP come from the germline V gene. This CDR3 comprises 13 residues. This CDR3 is CASGPRRYTEAFF. The CDR3 bases are TGTGCTAGTGGTCCCCGGAGGTACACTGAAGCTTTCTTT.

The chain is built from TRBV5-5 and TRBJ1-2; D unclear. CDR3 size: 14 residues. The germline CDR1 and CDR2 sequences are SGHKS and YYEKEE (reference sequence). Between the trimmed V and J ends, which lost 2 bases and 3 bases, there was a span of 11 bases. The CDR3 DNA reads as TGTGCCAGCAGCTTTGGTGGTGTGGACTATGGCTACACCTTC. It specifies CASSFGGVDYGYTF.

V gene TRBV27 combines with J gene TRBJ2-3; maybe TRBD1 (6 bases). V was cut by 2 bases and J by 2 bases, with 14 bases left in between. This CDR3 is 16 amino acids long. The germline gives CDR1 MNHEY, CDR2 SMNVEV (reference sequence). The CDR3, as DNA: TGTGCCAGCAGTTTACCAGGGACACCGAACACAGATACGCAGTATTTT. Protein sequence: CASSLPGTPNTDTQYF.

The chain employs TRBV5-5 and TRBJ2-2; D is unresolved. The CDR3 covers 14 residues. The V end lost 4 bases, the J end lost 5 bases, and 12 bases lay between the germline ends. The germline CDR1 and CDR2 sequences are SGHKS and YYEKEE (reference sequence). CDR3 sequence reads: CASSPGSPTGELFF. The CDR3 DNA is TGTGCCAGCAGCCCTGGTTCCCCGACCGGGGAGCTGTTTTTT.

This clonotype was counted a few times. The V and J genes are TRBV12-3 or TRBV12-4 and TRBJ2-1; TRBD2 matches 12 bases. V lost 5 bases, J lost 10 bases, and 6 bases stayed unmatched. There are 14 residues in the CDR3. For the CDR3, the DNA is TGTGCCAGCAGTCCTAGCGGGGGGGCCAGGGAGCAGTTCTTC. Its translation: CASSPSGGAREQFF.

The chain has TRBV12-5 and TRBJ2-7; 8 positions agree with TRBD1. CDR3 length: 14 residues. The V and J ends lost 5 bases and 9 bases, in that order; junction bases with no gene match: 12. CDR1 LGHNT and CDR2 FRNRAP come from the germline V gene. The CDR3, as DNA: TGTGCTAGTGGTCCAGGACAGGGACTTATCTCGCAGTACTTC. Translated: CASGPGQGLISQYF. Variable domain in full (rest from reference TRBV12-5 and TRBJ2-7): DARVTQTPRHKVTEMGQEVTMRCQPILGHNTVFWYRQTMMQGLELLAYFRNRAPLDDSGMPKDRFSAEMPDATLATLKIQPSEPRDSAVYFCASGPGQGLISQYFGPGTRLTVT.

The chain links TRBV5-1 to TRBJ2-5; 12 bases are shared with TRBD2. The junction had 10 bases not matched to a gene; V was cut back by 0 bases and J by 7 bases. The CDR3 runs to 17 residues. CDR1 is SGHRS, CDR2 YFSETQ, per germline. The chain's CDR3 is CASSLGLAGAGDATQYF. The CDR3 DNA sequence: TGCGCCAGCAGCTTGGGACTAGCGGGGGCGGGAGATGCGACCCAGTACTTC.

The V call is TRBV7-3, the J call TRBJ2-7; TRBD2 aligns across 7 bases. The CDR3 is made up of 15 amino acids. J lost 0 bases, V lost 2 bases, and 4 bases had no gene match. Germline V lookup: CDR1 SGHTA, CDR2 FQGTGA. The CDR3 DNA sequence: TGTGCCAGCAGCTTACAGCGGGAAAGCTCCTACGAGCAGTACTTC. Protein: CASSLQRESSYEQYF.

This clonotype was seen repeatedly, ten times or more. This chain uses TRBV27 with TRBJ1-2; a possible D gene is TRBD1 (6 bases). V was pared by 4 bases and J by 0 bases, with 12 bases between. This CDR3 is 15 amino acids long. Per germline, CDR1 MNHEY and CDR2 SMNVEV (reference sequence). For the CDR3, the DNA is TGTGCCAGCAGTTACGGGACACCAGCTAACTATGGCTACACCTTC. Its translation: CASSYGTPANYGYTF.

V usage is TRBV6-1 and J usage is TRBJ2-7; 7 bases agree with TRBD1. Per germline, CDR1 MNHNS and CDR2 SASEGT. The J segment lost 5 bases and the V segment lost 8 bases, leaving 12 bases of the junction unmatched. This CDR3 contains 14 residues. The CDR3 reads CASGDRARGHEQYF. In DNA form, the CDR3 reads TGTGCCAGCGGCGACAGGGCCCGGGGCCACGAGCAGTACTTC.

This rearrangement joins TRBV20-1 to TRBJ1-5; tentatively, D is TRBD1 (6 bases). Looked up from germline, CDR1 is DFQATT and CDR2 is SNEGSKA (reference sequence). V was clipped by 3 bases and J by 1 base, with 16 bases between them. CDR3 length: 16 residues. The CDR3 DNA reads TGCAGTGCTAGTCGTGGGGGCCTGGGGAGCAATCAGCCCCAGCATTTT. As protein: CSASRGGLGSNQPQHF.

The chain joins TRBV4-3 to TRBJ2-6; D is unresolved. Germline-derived CDR1 and CDR2 are LGHNA and YSLEER. Trimming stripped 3 bases from V and 0 bases from J, with 12 bases between. This CDR3 has 17 residues. CDR3 residues: CASSHPNVGSGANVLTF. CDR3 nucleotide sequence: TGCGCCAGCAGCCATCCGAACGTCGGCTCTGGGGCCAACGTCCTGACTTTC.

This clonotype was picked up many times. The J gene is TRBJ1-5, the V gene TRBV6-5; TRBD1 might be the D (6 bases). V was trimmed by 2 bases and J by 1 base, leaving 12 bases between them. Germline loops: CDR1 MNHEY, CDR2 SVGAGI. CDR3 length: 16 amino acids. CDR3 loop: CASSYAGAGSNQPQHF. The CDR3 DNA reads TGTGCCAGCAGTTACGCAGGGGCGGGAAGCAATCAGCCCCAGCATTTT.

The chain recombines TRBV20-1 with TRBJ1-5; TRBD1 matches 7 bases. The germline V gene encodes CDR1 DFQATT and CDR2 SNEGSKA (reference sequence). This CDR3 is 14 amino acids long. The trim removed 3 bases at V and 2 bases at J, leaving 4 bases unmatched. The CDR3 sequence is CSASYRGGNQPQHF. CDR3 nucleotides: TGCAGTGCTAGCTACAGGGGCGGCAATCAGCCCCAGCATTTT.

The table lists this clonotype with a few counts. V gene TRBV9 combines with J gene TRBJ2-3; D is perhaps TRBD2 (6 bases). Trimming cost V 3 bases and J 9 bases, with 14 bases left between them. The CDR3 contains 13 residues. Germline loops: CDR1 SGDLS, CDR2 YYNGEE. The CDR3 DNA is TGTGCCAGCAGCGCTACGTTGGGGGGAACGCAGTATTTT. Its protein product is CASSATLGGTQYF.